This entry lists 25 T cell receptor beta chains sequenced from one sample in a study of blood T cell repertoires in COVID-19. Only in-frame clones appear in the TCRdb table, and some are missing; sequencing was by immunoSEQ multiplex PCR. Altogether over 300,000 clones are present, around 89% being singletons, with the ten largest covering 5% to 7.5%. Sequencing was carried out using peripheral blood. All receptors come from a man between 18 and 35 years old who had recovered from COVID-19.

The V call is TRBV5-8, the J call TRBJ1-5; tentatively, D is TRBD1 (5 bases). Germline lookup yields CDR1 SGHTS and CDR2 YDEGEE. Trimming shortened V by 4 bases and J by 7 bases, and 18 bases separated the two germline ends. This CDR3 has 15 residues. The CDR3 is CASSRTGDLPQPQHF. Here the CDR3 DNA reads TGTGCCAGCAGCCGTACGGGGGACCTACCCCAGCCCCAGCATTTT.

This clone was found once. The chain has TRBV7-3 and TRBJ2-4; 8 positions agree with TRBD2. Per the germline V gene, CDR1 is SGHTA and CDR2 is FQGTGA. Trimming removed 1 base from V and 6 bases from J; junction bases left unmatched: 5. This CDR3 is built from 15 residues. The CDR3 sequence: CASSLKAGGVNIQYF. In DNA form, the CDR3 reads TGTGCCAGCAGCTTAAAGGCGGGGGGAGTAAACATTCAGTACTTC.

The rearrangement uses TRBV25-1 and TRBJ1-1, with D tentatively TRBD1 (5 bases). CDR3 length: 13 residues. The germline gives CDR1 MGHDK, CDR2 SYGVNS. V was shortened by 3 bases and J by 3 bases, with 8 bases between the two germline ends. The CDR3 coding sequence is TGTGCCAGCAGTGATGGGGCCTACACTGAAGCTTTCTTT. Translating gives CASSDGAYTEAFF.

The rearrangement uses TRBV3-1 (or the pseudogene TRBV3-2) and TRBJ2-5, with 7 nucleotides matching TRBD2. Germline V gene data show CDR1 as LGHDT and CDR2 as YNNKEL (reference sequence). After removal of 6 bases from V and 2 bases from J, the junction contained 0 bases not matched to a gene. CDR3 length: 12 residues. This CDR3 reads CASRAGQETQYF. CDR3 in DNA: TGTGCCAGCAGAGCGGGGCAAGAGACCCAGTACTTC.

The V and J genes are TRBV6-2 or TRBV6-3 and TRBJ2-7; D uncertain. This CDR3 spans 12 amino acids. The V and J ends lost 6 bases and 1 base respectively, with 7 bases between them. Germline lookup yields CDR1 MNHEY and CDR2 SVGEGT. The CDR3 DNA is TGTGCCAGCAGCACAGATTCCTACGAGCAGTACTTC. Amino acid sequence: CASSTDSYEQYF.

The CDR3 region has the DNA TGTGCCACCAGTGCGGACACCGGGGAGCTGTTTTTT. Translated, it gives CATSADTGELFF. V and J are TRBV24-1 and TRBJ2-2; D not resolved. The CDR3 runs 12 residues. The ends were cut back, 5 bases at V and 3 bases at J, with 3 bases in the middle. In germline, CDR1 is KGHDR, CDR2 SFDVKD.

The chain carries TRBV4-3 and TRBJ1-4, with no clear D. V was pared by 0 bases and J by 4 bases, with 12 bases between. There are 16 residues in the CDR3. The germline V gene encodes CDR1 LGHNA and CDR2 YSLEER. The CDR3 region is CASSQDSAGFNEKLFF. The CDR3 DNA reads TGCGCCAGCAGCCAAGATTCGGCAGGTTTTAATGAAAAACTGTTTTTT.

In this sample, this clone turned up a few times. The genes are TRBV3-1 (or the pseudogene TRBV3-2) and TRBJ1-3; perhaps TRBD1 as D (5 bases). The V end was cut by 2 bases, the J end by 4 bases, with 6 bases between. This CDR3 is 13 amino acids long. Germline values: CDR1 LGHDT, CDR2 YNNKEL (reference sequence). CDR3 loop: CASSQNRGNTIYF. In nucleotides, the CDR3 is TGTGCCAGCAGCCAAAACAGGGGAAACACCATATATTTT.

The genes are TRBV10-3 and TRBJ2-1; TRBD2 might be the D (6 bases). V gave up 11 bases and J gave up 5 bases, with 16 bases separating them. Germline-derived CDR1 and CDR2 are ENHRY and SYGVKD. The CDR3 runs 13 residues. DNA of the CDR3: TGTGCCTCCGGCGGAGGGCTCGACAATGAGCAGTTCTTC. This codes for CASGGGLDNEQFF.

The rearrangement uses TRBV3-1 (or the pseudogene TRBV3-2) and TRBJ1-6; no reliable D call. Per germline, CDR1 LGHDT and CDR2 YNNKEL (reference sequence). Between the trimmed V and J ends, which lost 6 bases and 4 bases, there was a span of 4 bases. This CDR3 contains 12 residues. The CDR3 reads CASSNYNSPLHF. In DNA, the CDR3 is TGTGCCAGCAGTAATTATAATTCACCCCTCCACTTT.

The CDR3 DNA reads TGTGCCAGCAGCCCTACCGGGACAGGTCGCAATCAGCCCCAGCATTTT. Translated, it gives CASSPTGTGRNQPQHF. V and J are TRBV7-2 and TRBJ1-5, with TRBD1 matching 8 bases. This CDR3 has 16 residues. The germline V gene has CDR1 SGHTA and CDR2 FQGNSA. V dropped 5 bases and J dropped 2; count of bases not matched to a gene: 8.

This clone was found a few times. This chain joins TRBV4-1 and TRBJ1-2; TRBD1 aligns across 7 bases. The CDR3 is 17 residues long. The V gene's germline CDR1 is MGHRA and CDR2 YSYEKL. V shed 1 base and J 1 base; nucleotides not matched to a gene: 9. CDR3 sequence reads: CASSQVVPGTVNYGYTF. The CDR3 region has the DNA TGCGCCAGCAGCCAAGTCGTACCCGGGACAGTTAACTATGGCTACACCTTC.

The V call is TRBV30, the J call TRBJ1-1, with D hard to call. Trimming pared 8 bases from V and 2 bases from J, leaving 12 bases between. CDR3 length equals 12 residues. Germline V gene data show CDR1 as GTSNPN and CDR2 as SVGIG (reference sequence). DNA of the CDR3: TGTGCCCGAACGAGGATCAACACTGAAGCTTTCTTT. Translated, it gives CARTRINTEAFF.

The CDR3 nucleotides are TGTGCCAGCAGTGAATGGAGGGGGCGAGTTCCGGGGTATGGCTACACCTTC. Translation gives CASSEWRGRVPGYGYTF. The V gene is TRBV25-1, the J gene TRBJ1-2; TRBD1 agrees at 7 bases. This CDR3 contains 17 residues. With 1 base clipped from V and 5 bases from J, the junction kept 13 bases outside the gene matches. The germline V gene has CDR1 MGHDK and CDR2 SYGVNS.

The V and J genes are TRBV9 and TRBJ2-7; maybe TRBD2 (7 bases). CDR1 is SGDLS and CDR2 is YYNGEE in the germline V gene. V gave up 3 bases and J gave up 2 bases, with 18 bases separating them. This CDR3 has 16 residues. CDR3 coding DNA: TGTGCCAGCAGCGCTGGGGGGGCAGCTACCACCTACGAGCAGTACTTC. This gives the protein CASSAGGAATTYEQYF.

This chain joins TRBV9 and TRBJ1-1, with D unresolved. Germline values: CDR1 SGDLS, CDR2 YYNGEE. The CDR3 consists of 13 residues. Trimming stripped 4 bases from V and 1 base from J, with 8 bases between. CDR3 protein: CASSLEGNTEAFF. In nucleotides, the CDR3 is TGTGCCAGCAGCCTCGAGGGGAACACTGAAGCTTTCTTT.

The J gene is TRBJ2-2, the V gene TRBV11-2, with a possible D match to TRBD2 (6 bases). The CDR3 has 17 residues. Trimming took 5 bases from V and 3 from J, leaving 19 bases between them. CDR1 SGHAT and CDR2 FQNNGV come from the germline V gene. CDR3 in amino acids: CASSQRGGFQDTGELFF. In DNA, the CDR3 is TGTGCCAGCAGCCAACGAGGAGGGTTTCAGGACACCGGGGAGCTGTTTTTT.

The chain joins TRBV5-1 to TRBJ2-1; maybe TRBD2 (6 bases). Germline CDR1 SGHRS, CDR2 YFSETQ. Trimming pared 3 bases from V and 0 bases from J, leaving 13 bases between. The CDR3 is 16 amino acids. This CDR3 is CASSSFPGSSYNEQFF. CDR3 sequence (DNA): TGCGCCAGCAGCTCCTTTCCCGGGAGCTCCTACAATGAGCAGTTCTTC.

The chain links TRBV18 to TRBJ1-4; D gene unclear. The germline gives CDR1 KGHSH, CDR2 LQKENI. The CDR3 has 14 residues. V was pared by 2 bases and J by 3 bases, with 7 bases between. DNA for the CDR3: TGTGCCAGCTCACCAATCAGATCTAATGAAAAACTGTTTTTT. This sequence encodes CASSPIRSNEKLFF.

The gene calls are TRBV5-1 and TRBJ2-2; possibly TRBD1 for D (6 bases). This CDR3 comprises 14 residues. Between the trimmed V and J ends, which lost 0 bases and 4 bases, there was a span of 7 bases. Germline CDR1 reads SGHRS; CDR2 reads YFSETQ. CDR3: CASSLGQATGELFF. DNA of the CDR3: TGCGCCAGCAGCTTGGGACAGGCCACCGGGGAGCTGTTTTTT.

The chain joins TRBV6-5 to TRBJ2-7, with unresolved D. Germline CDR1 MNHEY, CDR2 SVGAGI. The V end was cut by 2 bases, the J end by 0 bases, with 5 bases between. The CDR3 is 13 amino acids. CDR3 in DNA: TGTGCCAGCAGTTACATAAACTCCTACGAGCAGTACTTC. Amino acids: CASSYINSYEQYF.

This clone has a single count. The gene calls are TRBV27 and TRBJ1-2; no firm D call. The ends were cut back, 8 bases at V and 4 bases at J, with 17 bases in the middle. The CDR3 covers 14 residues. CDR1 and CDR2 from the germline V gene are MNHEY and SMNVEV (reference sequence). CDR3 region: CASGHAALPYGYTF. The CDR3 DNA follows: TGTGCCAGCGGCCATGCAGCGTTGCCCTATGGCTACACCTTC.

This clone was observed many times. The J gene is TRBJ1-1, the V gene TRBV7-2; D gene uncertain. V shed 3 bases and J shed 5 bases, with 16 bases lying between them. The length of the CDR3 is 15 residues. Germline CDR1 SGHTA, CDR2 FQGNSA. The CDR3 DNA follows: TGTGCCAGCAGCTTCTCGGGAGGTTTGGGAACTGAAGCTTTCTTT. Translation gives CASSFSGGLGTEAFF.

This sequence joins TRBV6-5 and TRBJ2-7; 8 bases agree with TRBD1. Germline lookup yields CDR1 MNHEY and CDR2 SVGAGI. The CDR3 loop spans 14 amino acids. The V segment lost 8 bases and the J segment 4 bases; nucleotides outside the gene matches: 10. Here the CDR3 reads CASASRDRPYEQYF. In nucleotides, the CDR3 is TGTGCCAGCGCTTCCCGGGACAGGCCTTACGAGCAGTACTTC.

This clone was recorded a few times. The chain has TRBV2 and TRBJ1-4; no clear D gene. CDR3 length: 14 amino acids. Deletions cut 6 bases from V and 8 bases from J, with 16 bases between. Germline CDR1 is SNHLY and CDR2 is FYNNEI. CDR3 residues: CASRRGKAEEKLFF. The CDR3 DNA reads TGTGCCAGCAGACGGGGAAAGGCGGAGGAAAAACTGTTTTTT.